These 8 T cell receptor beta chains came from one sample sequenced in a study of beta chain features in type 1 diabetes. Overall study results and limits: Among patients with Type 1 diabetes, TCRB CDR3s were moderately but significantly shorter in every one of the four CD4+ subsets.

The antigens for these receptors are not known. Expressed TCRB transcripts were sequenced after all isolated RNA was converted to cDNA. The table came from immunoSEQ multiplex PCR; TCRdb's copy has only in-frame clones and leaves some out. Here the sample spans approximately 360,000 clones, over 9.5% being singletons. The sequenced sample was naive CD4+ T cells from blood. The receptor source for this set is a woman between 18 and 30 years old with type 1 diabetes.

This clone came up a few times. The chain links TRBV30 to TRBJ1-1; D gene unclear. Per germline, CDR1 GTSNPN and CDR2 SVGIG (reference sequence). The V end lost 2 bases, the J end lost 3 bases, and 10 bases lay between the germline ends. The CDR3 length is 13 residues. The CDR3 sequence: CAWSSNAHTEAFF. The CDR3 region has the DNA TGTGCCTGGAGTTCTAATGCGCACACTGAAGCTTTCTTT.

The gene calls are TRBV28 and TRBJ2-6, with D unclear. Germline V gene sequence: CDR1 MDHEN, CDR2 SYDVKM. Trimming stripped 8 bases from V and 0 bases from J, with 8 bases between. The CDR3 extends over 14 amino acids. The CDR3 DNA is TGTGCCAGCGGCGGTGGCTCTGGGGCCAACGTCCTGACTTTC. This codes for CASGGGSGANVLTF.

Note on this clone: Other DNA sequences of this sample code for an identical CDR3. The J gene is TRBJ2-5, the V gene TRBV9; possibly TRBD2 for D (6 bases). Trimming took off 2 bases at V and 2 bases at J, with 7 bases between the two ends. The CDR3 loop spans 13 amino acids. CDR1 is SGDLS, CDR2 YYNGEE, per germline. The CDR3 reads CASSVAGQETQYF. CDR3 coding DNA: TGTGCCAGCAGCGTGGCGGGACAAGAGACCCAGTACTTC.

This clone was recorded a few times. The rearrangement links TRBV7-6 to TRBJ2-7; TRBD1 might be the D (6 bases). The CDR3 is 12 amino acids. Germline V gene lookup returns CDR1 SGHVS and CDR2 FNYEAQ. V was trimmed by 3 bases and J by 7 bases, leaving 10 bases between them. Here the CDR3 reads CASSFLRGEQYF. The CDR3 DNA sequence: TGTGCCAGCAGCTTCCTTAGGGGGGAGCAGTACTTC.

This clone turned up a few times. The chain couples TRBV7-2 to TRBJ1-5; D gene unclear. This CDR3 spans 14 amino acids. CDR1 is SGHTA, CDR2 FQGNSA, per germline. V shed 5 bases and J shed 5 bases, with 13 bases lying between them. CDR3 DNA: TGTGCCAGCAGCCTATTGGGGAGTTATCAGCCCCAGCATTTT. Translation gives CASSLLGSYQPQHF.

This clone was seen a handful of times. The chain has TRBV30 and TRBJ2-7, with TRBD2 matching over 14 bases. CDR1 and CDR2 (germline): GTSNPN, SVGIG (reference sequence). Trimming cost V 5 bases and J 7 bases; bases outside gene matches: 16. The CDR3 loop spans 17 amino acids. CDR3 residues: CAWDPGRTSGRQEEQYF. DNA of the CDR3: TGTGCCTGGGACCCAGGGAGGACTAGCGGGAGGCAGGAAGAGCAGTACTTC.

The chain couples TRBV13 to TRBJ1-6; 9 nucleotides agree with TRBD1. Unmatched junction bases numbered 7, after V lost 6 bases and J lost 10 bases. The germline V gene encodes CDR1 PRHDT and CDR2 FYEKMQ (reference sequence). CDR3 length: 14 amino acids. The CDR3 reads CASRPGQGHSPLHF. In nucleotides, the CDR3 is TGTGCCAGCAGACCGGGACAGGGTCACTCACCCCTCCACTTT. Based on the CDR3 plus reference TRBV13 and TRBJ1-6, the full variable domain is AAGVIQSPRHLIKEKRETATLKCYPIPRHDTVYWYQQGPGQDPQFLISFYEKMQSDKGSIPDRFSAQQFSDYHSELNMSSLELGDSALYFCASRPGQGHSPLHFGNGTRLTVT.

A remark on this clone: Other DNA sequences from this sample encode an identical CDR3 as well. V and J are TRBV5-1 and TRBJ1-1; D is possibly TRBD1 (6 bases). Germline V gene data show CDR1 as SGHRS and CDR2 as YFSETQ. The CDR3 runs 16 residues. The V gene lost 0 bases and the J gene lost 2 bases, with 14 bases spanning the gap. The CDR3 sequence: CASSLASRGQNTEAFF. The DNA of the CDR3 is TGCGCCAGCAGCTTGGCCTCCAGGGGCCAAAACACTGAAGCTTTCTTT.